The T cell receptor beta chain described here comes from a study of shared clonotypes between healthy human individuals. Findings of the study overall: Clonotype sharing across donors was expected to vary with sequencing depth. The low donor count limited represented genetic and exposure-history diversity.

Details on this clone: Its antigen is still unknown.

Data came from immunoSEQ multiplex PCR; TCRdb stores just in-frame clones and leaves some out. The sample records around 600,000 clones, 95% to 98% being singletons. Naive CD8 isolation took CD45RO-negative cells positively selected for CCR7 and excluded terminally differentiated effector memory CD45RA+ cells. Germline V gives CDR1 SNHLY, CDR2 FYNNEI. The CDR3 length is 15 residues. Trimming removed 0 bases from V and 1 base from J, with 9 bases in between. The chain has TRBV2 and TRBJ1-2; TRBD1 might be the D (5 bases). The sequence came from a man aged 30 to 39 in good health. Sequences were obtained from naive CD8+ T cells sorted from blood. CDR3 region: CASSEAQTDNYGYTF. CDR3 DNA sequence: TGTGCCAGCAGTGAAGCCCAGACAGATAACTATGGCTACACCTTC.